These 9 T cell receptor beta chains were sequenced from one sample in a study of blood T cell repertoires in COVID-19. Profiled with immunoSEQ multiplex PCR; TCRdb holds only in-frame clones, not every one. Of over 80,000 clones in the sample, about 89% were seen once. The sequenced material came from peripheral blood. The receptors originated from a man aged 50-59 years with acute or convalescent COVID-19.

This clone was detected only once. This sequence joins TRBV2 and TRBJ1-5; tentative D call: TRBD1 (6 bases). Trimming removed 0 bases at V and 3 bases at J, with 12 bases between. The CDR3 sequence is 16 residues long. Per the germline V gene, CDR1 is SNHLY and CDR2 is FYNNEI. The CDR3 is CASSEARRGHNQPQHF. The CDR3 DNA reads as TGTGCCAGCAGTGAAGCGCGCAGGGGCCACAATCAGCCCCAGCATTTT.

This rearrangement joins TRBV6-5 to TRBJ2-7; D ambiguous. The CDR3 sequence is 13 residues long. Germline values: CDR1 MNHEY, CDR2 SVGAGI. V lost 2 bases, J lost 3 bases, and 8 bases lay in between. DNA for the CDR3: TGTGCCAGCAGTTACGGCCCGCTCTACGAGCAGTACTTC. Its protein is CASSYGPLYEQYF.

There are many counts of this clone. This chain links TRBV7-9 with TRBJ1-4, with 8 bases that match TRBD1. The V gene end was trimmed by 6 bases and the J gene end by 8 bases; junction bases not matched to a gene: 8. The CDR3 runs to 14 residues. The V gene's germline CDR1 is SEHNR and CDR2 FQNEAQ (reference sequence). This CDR3 is CASSSGQAGEKLFF. CDR3 bases: TGTGCCAGCAGTTCGGGACAGGCGGGGGAAAAACTGTTTTTT.

The V and J genes are TRBV11-3 and TRBJ2-3; unclear D gene. The CDR3 runs 13 residues. Trimming stripped 2 bases from V and 0 bases from J, with 3 bases between. The V gene's germline CDR1 is SGHNT and CDR2 YENEEA. CDR3 bases: TGTGCCAGCAGCTTAATAAGCACAGATACGCAGTATTTT. It encodes CASSLISTDTQYF.

The chain couples TRBV5-8 to TRBJ2-1; 7 bases agree with TRBD1. J was trimmed by 7 bases and V by 0 bases; bases with no gene match: 4. Germline CDR1 SGHTS, CDR2 YDEGEE. The CDR3 is 14 amino acids. In DNA, the CDR3 is TGTGCCAGCAGCTTGGGACAGGGTAAAAATGAGCAGTTCTTC. As protein: CASSLGQGKNEQFF.

The chain carries TRBV18 and TRBJ1-1; TRBD1 agrees at 9 bases. This CDR3 has 14 amino acids. Germline V gene lookup returns CDR1 KGHSH and CDR2 LQKENI. With V trimmed by 5 bases and J by 2 bases, 3 bases remained unmatched. CDR3 residues: CASSRGQGNTEAFF. The CDR3, as DNA: TGTGCCAGCTCAAGGGGACAGGGTAACACTGAAGCTTTCTTT.

The genes are TRBV29-1 and TRBJ2-1; 10 bases are shared with TRBD2. Trimming took 5 bases from V and 5 from J; bases not matched to a gene: 12. CDR1 and CDR2 from the germline V gene are SQVTM and ANQGSEA. The CDR3 is made up of 16 amino acids. The CDR3 DNA reads TGCAGCGTTAGCAGGTGGGGGACTAGCGACAACAATGAGCAGTTCTTC. This codes for CSVSRWGTSDNNEQFF.

This clone was found a few times. The rearrangement uses TRBV15 and TRBJ2-1; 8 bases fit TRBD1. The CDR3 runs 15 residues. The V gene's germline CDR1 is LNHNV and CDR2 YYDKDF (reference sequence). V lost 3 bases and J lost 7; bases outside the gene matches: 8. In nucleotides, the CDR3 is TGTGCCACCAGCAGGGGACAGGAATATGTGAATGAGCAGTTCTTC. It yields the protein CATSRGQEYVNEQFF.

The chain is built from TRBV5-1 and TRBJ1-2; 9 nucleotides match TRBD1. The CDR3 is 17 residues long. Germline CDR1 and CDR2: SGHRS and YFSETQ. The J segment lost 5 bases and the V segment lost 0 bases, leaving 11 bases of the junction unmatched. The CDR3 DNA reads TGCGCCAGCAGCTTGGTATCGGGACAGGGCCGGTTATATGGCTACACCTTC. Encoded protein: CASSLVSGQGRLYGYTF.